Listed below are T cell receptor beta chains from one sample, sequenced in a study of T cells in Graves' hyperthyroidism and ophthalmopathy. TCRdb re-called the multiplex PCR reads with MiXCR, one entry per CDR3 protein. This repertoire shows about 210,000 distinct CDR3 sequences, approximately 17% found once; its top ten account for under 65%. The sample taken for sequencing was blood. These receptors were obtained from a man aged 50-59 years with Graves' hyperthyroidism. CDR3s include the opening cysteine and the closing phenylalanine or tryptophan. Fields, in order: V gene, clone size, CDR3 protein. A clone size is listed for some rows: how often the clone was seen (once, few, many), or a class if it is expanded.

TRBV20-1 . CSAGGQVGETQYF
TRBV6-1 many CASSSAGGYSRETQYF
TRBV3-1 few CASSVGRNLYGYTF
TRBV9 few CASSATQTGGETQYF
TRBV27 many CASRLTGKSYEQYF
TRBV28 many CASRLVTEAFF
TRBV2 . CASSDPDLSSYNEQFF
TRBV5-1 . CASSLAGGYGGELFF
TRBV28 many CASSSLVGTVQFF
TRBV11-2 few CASSLGKGPDLYGYTF
TRBV28 many CASRWELAEADTQYF
TRBV20-1 . CSARDGNNSPLHF
TRBV7-8 many CASSLALGQLAYEQYF
TRBV5-1 few CASSADSNTGELFF
TRBV5-1 few CASSHGLGAHYEQYF
TRBV5-1 . CASSLDYTYGYTF
TRBV7-2 many CASSWEQLQYF
TRBV6-2/TRBV6-3 few CASGGQANQPQHF
TRBV5-1 few CASSLAGTSGQETQYF
TRBV28 . CASIADRGREQYF
TRBV28 . CASSPGQGRYTEAFF
TRBV7-9 few CASSGVGTSYLPGELFF
TRBV28 many CASRRAVDTQYF
TRBV7-3 . CASSMAGGPLYNEQFF
TRBV7-3 many CASSSTGGPYNEQFF
TRBV29-1 few CSVATSGNTDTQYF
TRBV4-1 . CASSHPGKKETQYF
TRBV10-3 few CAISVGDEQFF
TRBV7-9 few CASSLGGSSGNTIYF
TRBV30 many CAWSSGPVEAFF
TRBV3-1 . CASSTRLAGLSTDTQYF
TRBV28 many CASSHPRTETQYF
TRBV7-2 few CASSSRRDSYNEQFF
TRBV11-1 many CASSARTGGNSPLHF
TRBV6-2/TRBV6-3 many CASSNSWTGGFFGYTF
TRBV7-9 many CASSLGGLLASMAEQYF
TRBV27 few CASSLAGFNEKLFF
TRBV30 many CAWSPASGRVNEQFF
TRBV5-1 many CASSLGGRDQPQHF
TRBV6-6 . CASGYSLDRVETQYF
TRBV28 many CASSLWTDNTEAFF
TRBV28 . CASLGRGDTQYF
TRBV30 few CAWSSTGTSTDTQYF
TRBV20-1 few CSALTGGDSPLHF
TRBV29-1 many CSMSRSYNEQFF
TRBV12-3/TRBV12-4 . CASSFIGASETQYF
TRBV9 . CASSVGNNEWETQYF
TRBV5-1 few CASYRDSGMISEQFF
TRBV7-9 few CASSPINQGAPLAFF
TRBV12-3/TRBV12-4 few CASSFGSSGNTIYF
TRBV7-9 . CASSLRVAGEDQPQHF
TRBV30 many CAWIGSYGYTF
TRBV3-1 . CASSHTQVEQFF
TRBV20-1 many CSARVSRGQETQYF
TRBV24-1 . CAVRQQGARGTGELFF
TRBV20-1 many CSARTLATGELFF
TRBV6-1 . CASSFPVTGELFF
TRBV24-1 many CATSDASGFSYNEQFF
TRBV6-2/TRBV6-3 . CASSYGGGLEQYF